This TCR beta chain was identified during a study of OX40 agonist ivuxolimab in advanced cancers. Looking at the study overall: Partial responses were achieved by three patients: one hepatocellular carcinoma, two cutaneous melanoma.

Only in-frame clones appear in the TCRdb table, and some are missing; sequencing was by immunoSEQ multiplex PCR. This table holds some 77,000 clones, around 85% found once. To note about this clone: The antigen remains unidentified.

Trimming pared 7 bases from V and 3 bases from J, leaving 9 bases between. In germline, CDR1 is LNHDA, CDR2 SQIVND (reference sequence). This CDR3 has 13 amino acids. Study findings and constraints: The study observed clonal expansion of CD4+ and CD8+ blood T cells by week 6 at 0.1 to 3.0 mg/kg. At 0.1-3.0 mg/kg, partial responders had clonal expansion among the lowest observed.

Baseline was the first blood sampling point, followed by cycle 4 day 1 and cycle 7 day 1. This receptor was identified in an adult with an advanced solid tumor such as melanoma, head and neck, liver or kidney cancer. The sequencing here drew on CD4+ or CD8+ T cells sorted from blood, taken in a trial of the OX40 agonist ivuxolimab. The genes are TRBV19 and TRBJ1-4; D unresolved. The DNA of the CDR3 is TGTGCCAGTAAGGAGGGATCTAATGAAAAACTGTTTTTT. Its protein is CASKEGSNEKLFF. The full variable domain, completed using reference TRBV19 and TRBJ1-4, is DGGITQSPKYLFRKEGQNVTLSCEQNLNHDAMYWYRQDPGQGLRLIYYSQIVNDFQKGDIAEGYSVSREKKESFPLTVTSAQKNPTAFYLCASKEGSNEKLFFGSGTQLSVL.